This entry features one T cell receptor (beta chain) sequence. Its antigen is unknown. This entry belongs to a study of T cell responses to AZD1222 COVID-19 vaccine. About the research overall: Doses given second, at about 4 or about 12 weeks, were pooled. Overall study findings and caveats: The number of AZD1222 recipients seropositive at baseline was only five or six. Sampled repertoires all dated from after the peak T cell response. Targeting of unmutated variant regions was reportedly seen in nearly half of spike-specific TCRs.

Here immunoSEQ multiplex PCR was the method, and the copy in TCRdb shows in-frame clones only, minus some. The sample yields about 170,000 clones, approximately 92% seen once. The CDR3 runs to 14 residues. V dropped 5 bases and J dropped 3; count of bases not matched to a gene: 3. In germline, CDR1 is LNHNV, CDR2 YYDKDF (reference sequence). The rearrangement links TRBV15 to TRBJ2-7, with 11 bases lining up with TRBD1. The source of this sequence is an adult in good health. The specimen comprised peripheral blood, sampled on day 0 of AZD1222 vaccination. CDR3 in DNA: TGTGCCACCAGCCCCGGGACAGGGGGCTACGAGCAGTACTTC. Its protein is CATSPGTGGYEQYF. The whole variable domain, filled in from reference TRBV15 and TRBJ2-7, reads DAMVIQNPRYQVTQFGKPVTLSCSQTLNHNVMYWYQQKSSQAPKLLFHYYDKDFNNEADTPDNFQSRRPNTSFCFLDIRSPGLGDTAMYLCATSPGTGGYEQYFGPGTRLTVT.